The rows below give T cell receptor beta chains drawn from one sample of a study of CD8 T cells in ankylosing spondylitis. TCRdb recomputed calls from the 5' RACE reads with MiXCR, one row per CDR3 protein. The sample shows 200,000 or so distinct CDR3 sequences, 18% of them seen only once. Sequencing was carried out using blood, either unsorted or a sorted T cell fraction (not recorded which). The receptors derive from a male donor under 35 with ankylosing spondylitis or in good health (not recorded which). The CDR3 runs from the conserved cysteine through the conserved F or W. A clone size is listed for some rows: how often the clone was seen (once, few, many), or a class if it is expanded.

V,length,size,J,CDR3
TRBV7-2,16,many,TRBJ1-2,CASSLIGGGSNYGYTF
TRBV6-4,15,many,TRBJ2-1,CASSVSSGTYNEQFF
TRBV7-8,15,many,TRBJ1-2,CASSLVGGGANGYTF
TRBV5-6,17,many,TRBJ2-2,CASRYGLAEGSAGELFF
TRBV12-3/TRBV12-4,15,many,TRBJ2-3,CASSSGGRALDTQYF
TRBV7-9,13,many,TRBJ2-1,CATISLFYNEQFF
TRBV27,15,many,TRBJ2-5,CASSPGTSGLETQYF
TRBV7-9,14,many,TRBJ2-7,CASSLGDSYHEQYF
TRBV29-1,13,few,TRBJ2-7,CSVEDPLNREQYF
TRBV20-1,19,many,TRBJ2-4,CSARERWQGRGSGKNIQYF
TRBV20-1,15,few,TRBJ2-1,CSAQRSGRFWNEQFF
TRBV12-3/TRBV12-4,17,many,TRBJ2-5,CASSQGSGLPFQETQYF
TRBV7-6,16,many,TRBJ2-7,CASGTTGPINSYEQYF
TRBV28,16,many,TRBJ2-1,CASSSWGRESHNEQFF
TRBV20-1,15,.,TRBJ2-1,CSAQTGTSGYNEQFF
TRBV29-1,13,many,TRBJ1-1,CSGHREMNTEAFF
TRBV12-3/TRBV12-4,15,many,TRBJ1-2,CASSRGTGVTYGYTF
TRBV12-3/TRBV12-4,15,many,TRBJ1-2,CASSLGTGVPYGYTF
TRBV20-1,13,.,TRBJ1-1,CSASPGGVGEAFF
TRBV29-1,14,.,TRBJ2-1,CSVGLAENYNEQFF
TRBV7-6,14,.,TRBJ1-2,CASSRGTGMYGYTF
TRBV20-1,13,.,TRBJ2-3,CSASLGGADTQYF
TRBV11-2,15,many,TRBJ2-2,CASSSNRGRHGELFF
TRBV12-3/TRBV12-4,13,many,TRBJ1-2,CASSSDNGYGYTF
TRBV7-8,17,many,TRBJ2-7,CASRLGGGTANSYEQYF
TRBV9,12,many,TRBJ2-1,CASSSSTYEQFF
TRBV20-1,12,many,TRBJ2-7,CSATGALSEQYF
TRBV5-1,15,.,TRBJ1-5,CASSPGQGLNQPQHF